The 29 T cell receptor beta chains below all came from one sample that was sequenced in a study of OX40 agonist ivuxolimab in advanced cancers. Assay used: immunoSEQ multiplex PCR; TCRdb lists only in-frame clones, some missing. The data show 50,000 or so clones, roughly 90% seen once. The starting material was CD4+ or CD8+ T cells sorted from blood, obtained in a trial of the OX40 agonist ivuxolimab. The receptors were sampled from an adult with an advanced solid tumor such as melanoma, head and neck, liver or kidney cancer.

The V gene is TRBV6-4, the J gene TRBJ2-7, with TRBD2 as a possible D gene (6 bases). The CDR3 runs to 16 residues. The germline V gene has CDR1 MRHNA and CDR2 SNTAGT. With 7 bases removed from V and 0 bases from J, the gap between germline ends came to 19 bases. CDR3 protein: CASIHTLAPSSYEQYF. The CDR3 DNA reads TGTGCCAGCATTCATACTCTAGCGCCCAGCTCCTACGAGCAGTACTTC.

The chain is built from TRBV11-2 and TRBJ2-5, with 11 bases identical to TRBD1. The CDR3 has 18 residues. Unmatched junction bases numbered 9, after V lost 0 bases and J lost 3 bases. Germline CDR1 and CDR2: SGHAT and FQNNGV. The CDR3 spells CASSLDLGQGAGEETQYF. CDR3 DNA sequence: TGTGCCAGCAGCTTAGATCTCGGACAGGGGGCAGGTGAAGAGACCCAGTACTTC.

The chain is built from TRBV27 and TRBJ1-6; D perhaps matches TRBD1 (6 bases). Trimming left V 3 bases short and J 8 bases short, with 14 bases between. The germline V gene has CDR1 MNHEY and CDR2 SMNVEV (reference sequence). The CDR3 is made up of 15 amino acids. CDR3 amino acids: CASSFLGAGDSPLHF. CDR3 bases: TGTGCCAGCAGTTTTTTGGGGGCAGGGGATTCACCCCTCCACTTT.

The genes are TRBV30 and TRBJ1-2, with TRBD1 matching over 9 bases. V trimming: 2 bases; J trimming: 4 bases; junction bases outside the gene matches: 8. Germline V lookup: CDR1 GTSNPN, CDR2 SVGIG (reference sequence). The CDR3 has 15 amino acids. In DNA, the CDR3 is TGTGCCTGGAGTTCCCCCTCGACAGGGGGCTATGGCTACACCTTC. Amino acids: CAWSSPSTGGYGYTF.

This clone was recorded only once. The chain carries TRBV10-1 and TRBJ1-6; 8 bases align to TRBD1. Germline CDR1 WNHNN, CDR2 SYGVQD (reference sequence). The CDR3 loop spans 17 amino acids. The CDR3 DNA is TGCGCTCTCTGGGGCAGGGGGCGAGGCGCCTATAATTCACCCCTCCACTTT. It encodes CALWGRGRGAYNSPLHF.

V is TRBV18 and J is TRBJ1-1; 7 nucleotides align to TRBD1. CDR3 length equals 14 residues. Germline V lookup: CDR1 KGHSH, CDR2 LQKENI. With V trimmed by 5 bases and J by 3 bases, 6 bases remained unmatched. CDR3 loop: CASSLTGFDTEAFF. DNA for the CDR3: TGTGCCAGCTCATTGACAGGGTTTGACACTGAAGCTTTCTTT.

The CDR3 spells CASSLGGEETQYF. The CDR3 DNA sequence: TGTGCCAGCAGCTTAGGCGGGGAAGAGACCCAGTACTTC. The chain is built from TRBV7-9 and TRBJ2-5, with D possibly matching TRBD2 (6 bases). The CDR3 spans 13 residues. Trimming cost V 1 base and J 3 bases, with 6 bases left between them. From germline, CDR1 is SEHNR and CDR2 FQNEAQ (reference sequence).

The rearrangement uses TRBV28 and TRBJ1-3; the match to TRBD1 covers 8 bases. The germline V gene has CDR1 MDHEN and CDR2 SYDVKM. The CDR3 runs to 14 residues. Trimming took 10 bases from V and 0 from J; bases not matched to a gene: 5. The CDR3 DNA reads TGTGCCACCAATACAGGGGGCTCTGGAAACACCATATATTTT. Translating gives CATNTGGSGNTIYF.

V and J are TRBV27 and TRBJ1-2, with no clear D. This CDR3 has 14 amino acids. Germline V lookup: CDR1 MNHEY, CDR2 SMNVEV (reference sequence). Trimming shortened V by 3 bases and J by 2 bases, and 10 bases separated the two germline ends. CDR3 amino acids: CASSFGRTNYGYTF. The CDR3 region has the DNA TGTGCCAGCAGTTTCGGCAGAACCAACTATGGCTACACCTTC.

The chain combines TRBV5-1 with TRBJ2-3; 9 bases agree with TRBD2. V shed 1 base, J shed 0 bases, and the junction held 6 bases outside the gene matches. Germline lookup yields CDR1 SGHRS and CDR2 YFSETQ. There are 17 residues in the CDR3. The CDR3 coding sequence is TGCGCCAGCAGCTTGAATGGCGGGGGGGCTAGCACAGATACGCAGTATTTT. Amino acid sequence: CASSLNGGGASTDTQYF. Drawing the rest from reference TRBV5-1 and TRBJ2-3, the complete variable domain is KAGVTQTPRYLIKTRGQQVTLSCSPISGHRSVSWYQQTPGQGLQFLFEYFSETQRNKGNFPGRFSGRQFSNSRSEMNVSTLELGDSALYLCASSLNGGGASTDTQYFGPGTRLTVL.

The rearrangement uses TRBV19 and TRBJ1-2, with D perhaps matching TRBD1 (5 bases). The V gene's germline CDR1 is LNHDA and CDR2 SQIVND (reference sequence). Trimming took 7 bases from V and 1 from J, leaving 13 bases between them. The CDR3 loop spans 14 amino acids. The CDR3 nucleotides read TGTGCCAGTATCGAGGGGCCGGGTAACTATGGCTACACCTTC. This encodes CASIEGPGNYGYTF. The entire variable domain, with the rest obtained from reference TRBV19 and TRBJ1-2, is as follows: DGGITQSPKYLFRKEGQNVTLSCEQNLNHDAMYWYRQDPGQGLRLIYYSQIVNDFQKGDIAEGYSVSREKKESFPLTVTSAQKNPTAFYLCASIEGPGNYGYTFGSGTRLTVV.

The chain uses TRBV11-2 and TRBJ1-2, with 9 positions matching TRBD1. V trimming: 1 base; J trimming: 2 bases; junction bases outside the gene matches: 8. Germline CDR1 SGHAT, CDR2 FQNNGV. The length of the CDR3 is 17 residues. The CDR3 spells CASSLVSYRGLNYGYTF. In DNA form, the CDR3 reads TGTGCCAGCAGCTTAGTATCTTACAGGGGGCTCAACTATGGCTACACCTTC.

V and J are TRBV30 and TRBJ2-3, with TRBD2 matching 8 bases. Germline V gives CDR1 GTSNPN, CDR2 SVGIG (reference sequence). The CDR3 spans 14 residues. With 0 bases clipped from V and 6 bases from J, the junction kept 5 bases outside the gene matches. The chain's CDR3 is CAWSVGGASDTQYF. In DNA form, the CDR3 reads TGTGCCTGGAGTGTCGGGGGGGCCTCGGATACGCAGTATTTT.

The V call is TRBV9, the J call TRBJ2-5; TRBD2 matches at 13 bases. The V segment lost 2 bases and the J segment 4 bases; nucleotides outside the gene matches: 8. The CDR3 is 17 amino acids. Germline lookup yields CDR1 SGDLS and CDR2 YYNGEE. Here the CDR3 reads CASSVSTSGGASETQYF. In DNA form, the CDR3 reads TGTGCCAGCAGCGTCTCAACTAGCGGGGGGGCCTCAGAGACCCAGTACTTC.

The chain joins TRBV6-5 to TRBJ1-6, with D possibly being TRBD1 (6 bases). The CDR3 has 14 residues. Trimming stripped 6 bases from V and 9 bases from J, with 15 bases between. The germline V gene has CDR1 MNHEY and CDR2 SVGAGI. The CDR3 sequence is CASRDSGDLSPLHF. CDR3 sequence (DNA): TGTGCCAGCAGAGATTCAGGGGACCTTTCACCCCTCCACTTT.

As to this clone: The sample holds other DNA sequences that translate to the same CDR3. The chain is built from TRBV5-1 and TRBJ2-5, with D tentatively TRBD2 (6 bases). V was shortened by 0 bases and J by 5 bases, with 14 bases between the two germline ends. The CDR3 has 15 residues. CDR1 is SGHRS and CDR2 is YFSETQ in the germline V gene. The CDR3 spells CASSLAGLAGETQYF. The CDR3 region has the DNA TGCGCCAGCAGCTTGGCGGGACTCGCGGGTGAGACCCAGTACTTC.

The rearrangement joins TRBV2 to TRBJ1-4, with no clear D. V dropped 5 bases and J dropped 3 bases, with 10 bases sitting between them. The CDR3 extends over 14 amino acids. Germline V CDR1 and CDR2: SNHLY, FYNNEI. CDR3 loop: CASSQGVANEKLFF. In DNA form, the CDR3 reads TGTGCCAGCAGTCAAGGCGTGGCTAATGAAAAACTGTTTTTT.

V gene TRBV5-1 combines with J gene TRBJ1-3; 7 positions agree with TRBD1. V shed 2 bases, J shed 1 base, and the junction held 6 bases outside the gene matches. The germline V gene has CDR1 SGHRS and CDR2 YFSETQ. CDR3 length: 16 amino acids. The CDR3 DNA is TGCGCCAGCAGCTTCTCAGGGGGAATTTCTGGAAACACCATATATTTT. It is translated as CASSFSGGISGNTIYF. Filled out from reference TRBV5-1 and TRBJ1-3, the complete variable domain reads KAGVTQTPRYLIKTRGQQVTLSCSPISGHRSVSWYQQTPGQGLQFLFEYFSETQRNKGNFPGRFSGRQFSNSRSEMNVSTLELGDSALYLCASSFSGGISGNTIYFGEGSWLTVV.

This clone has a single count. The chain is built from TRBV18 and TRBJ2-5; possibly TRBD1 or TRBD2 for D (5 bases each). The CDR3 sequence is 14 residues long. V was trimmed by 3 bases and J by 3 bases, leaving 11 bases between them. The germline CDR1 and CDR2 sequences are KGHSH and LQKENI. CDR3 protein: CASSPGTVKETQYF. Written as DNA, the CDR3 is TGTGCCAGCTCACCCGGGACGGTAAAAGAGACCCAGTACTTC.

The genes are TRBV18 and TRBJ1-1, with no clear D. The CDR3 has 15 amino acids. Germline V gives CDR1 KGHSH, CDR2 LQKENI. V lost 1 base and J 4 bases, leaving 13 bases between the germline ends. CDR3 sequence reads: CASSPQEGRGTEAFF. CDR3 bases: TGTGCCAGCTCACCACAGGAGGGTCGGGGCACTGAAGCTTTCTTT.

This clone occurred once. The chain couples TRBV2 to TRBJ1-4, with 10 bases fitting TRBD1. V trimming: 6 bases; J trimming: 8 bases; junction bases outside the gene matches: 6. This CDR3 region has 14 residues. The germline gives CDR1 SNHLY, CDR2 FYNNEI. The CDR3 spells CASRGDRGIEKLFF. The CDR3, as DNA: TGTGCCAGCAGAGGGGACAGGGGAATCGAAAAACTGTTTTTT.

The chain uses TRBV6-4 and TRBJ2-7; no clear D gene. CDR1 and CDR2 (germline): MRHNA, SNTAGT. There are 14 residues in the CDR3. Trimming cost V 1 base and J 1 base, with 8 bases left between them. CDR3 coding DNA: TGTGCCAGCAGTGACTACCCCCTTTCCTACGAGCAGTACTTC. It is translated as CASSDYPLSYEQYF.

The chain employs TRBV19 and TRBJ1-1, with a tentative D call TRBD1 (6 bases). This CDR3 contains 13 residues. Germline V gene lookup returns CDR1 LNHDA and CDR2 SQIVND (reference sequence). V dropped 7 bases and J dropped 2 bases, with 11 bases sitting between them. CDR3 sequence (DNA): TGTGCCAGTACAAGGGGGGATAACACTGAAGCTTTCTTT. Translation gives CASTRGDNTEAFF.

V usage is TRBV6-1 and J usage is TRBJ1-1, with TRBD1 identical over 7 bases. CDR3 length equals 14 residues. V shed 7 bases and J 2 bases; nucleotides not matched to a gene: 7. Germline loops: CDR1 MNHNS, CDR2 SASEGT. CDR3 coding DNA: TGTGCCAGCACCCCTCAGGGGGATAACACTGAAGCTTTCTTT. It translates to CASTPQGDNTEAFF.

The rearrangement joins TRBV19 to TRBJ2-3; D is ambiguous. The CDR3 runs 15 residues. Trimming shortened V by 5 bases and J by 0 bases, and 12 bases separated the two germline ends. CDR1 is LNHDA and CDR2 is SQIVND in the germline V gene (reference sequence). CDR3 region: CASSPLGPSTDTQYF. The CDR3 DNA reads TGTGCCAGTAGTCCCCTGGGCCCTAGCACAGATACGCAGTATTTT.

This sequence joins TRBV19 and TRBJ1-6; D perhaps matches TRBD1 (6 bases). In germline, CDR1 is LNHDA, CDR2 SQIVND (reference sequence). V was shortened by 3 bases and J by 7 bases, with 13 bases between the two germline ends. The CDR3 totals 15 residues. DNA for the CDR3: TGTGCCAGTAGTATCGGACAGATACTAAATTCACCCCTCCACTTT. Its protein product is CASSIGQILNSPLHF.

Of note for this clone: The conserved closing phenylalanine or tryptophan is absent in this CDR3, likely reflecting a read error. The DNA is left out, because the CDR3 cannot be placed on it with certainty; the CDR3 is given as TCRdb lists it. V and J are TRBV6-1 and TRBJ1-1. The V gene's germline CDR1 is MNHNS and CDR2 SASEGT. The CDR3 length equals 11 residues, ends included. CDR3 sequence: CASNQGRGGLL.

This chain's CDR3 is CASSSLDSVTEAFF. CDR3 coding DNA: TGTGCCAGCAGTTCGTTGGACAGTGTCACTGAAGCTTTCTTT. This chain uses TRBV27 with TRBJ1-1, with a weak D call TRBD1 (6 bases). The CDR3 is made up of 14 amino acids. Trimming left V 4 bases short and J 4 bases short, with 13 bases between. Germline CDR1 MNHEY, CDR2 SMNVEV (reference sequence).

The V call is TRBV18, the J call TRBJ2-7, with D unresolved. The CDR3 is 17 residues long. Germline lookup yields CDR1 KGHSH and CDR2 LQKENI. Trimming removed 3 bases from V and 0 bases from J, with 18 bases in between. The DNA for the CDR3 is TGTGCCAGCTCACCCTTCAGAGTAACAGAGAGCTCCTACGAGCAGTACTTC. Translating gives CASSPFRVTESSYEQYF.